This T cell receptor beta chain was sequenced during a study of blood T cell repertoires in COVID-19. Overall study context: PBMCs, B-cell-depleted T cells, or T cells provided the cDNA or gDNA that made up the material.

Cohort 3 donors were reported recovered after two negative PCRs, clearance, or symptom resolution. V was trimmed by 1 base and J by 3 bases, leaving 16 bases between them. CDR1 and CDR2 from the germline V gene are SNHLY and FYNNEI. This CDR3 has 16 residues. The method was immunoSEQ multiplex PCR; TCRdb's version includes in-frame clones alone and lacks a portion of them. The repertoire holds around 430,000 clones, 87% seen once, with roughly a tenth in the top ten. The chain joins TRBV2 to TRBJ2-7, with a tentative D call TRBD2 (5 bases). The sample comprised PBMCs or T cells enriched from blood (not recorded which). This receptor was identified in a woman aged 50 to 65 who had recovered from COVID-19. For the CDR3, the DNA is TGTGCCAGCAGTGAAGTCGGGGTGGGTTTGTTCTACGAGCAGTACTTC. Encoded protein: CASSEVGVGLFYEQYF.